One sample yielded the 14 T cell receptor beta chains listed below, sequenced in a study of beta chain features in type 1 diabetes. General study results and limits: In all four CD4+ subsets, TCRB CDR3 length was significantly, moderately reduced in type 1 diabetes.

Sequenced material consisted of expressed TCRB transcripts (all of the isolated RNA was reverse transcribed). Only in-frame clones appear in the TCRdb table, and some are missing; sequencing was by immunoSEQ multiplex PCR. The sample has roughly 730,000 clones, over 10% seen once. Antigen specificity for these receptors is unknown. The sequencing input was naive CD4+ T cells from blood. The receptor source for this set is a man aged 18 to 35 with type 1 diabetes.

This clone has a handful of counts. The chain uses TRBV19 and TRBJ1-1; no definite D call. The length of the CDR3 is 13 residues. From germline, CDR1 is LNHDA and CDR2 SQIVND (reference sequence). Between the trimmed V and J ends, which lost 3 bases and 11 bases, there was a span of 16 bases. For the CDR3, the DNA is TGTGCCAGTAGTATCATTGAGCCCCCAAGGGCTTTCTTT. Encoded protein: CASSIIEPPRAFF. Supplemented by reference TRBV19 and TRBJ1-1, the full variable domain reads DGGITQSPKYLFRKEGQNVTLSCEQNLNHDAMYWYRQDPGQGLRLIYYSQIVNDFQKGDIAEGYSVSREKKESFPLTVTSAQKNPTAFYLCASSIIEPPRAFFGQGTRLTVV.

The CDR3 DNA sequence: TGTGCCTGGAAGGGGGCAGGGGGAAACTATGGCTACACCTTC. It is translated as CAWKGAGGNYGYTF. The genes are TRBV30 and TRBJ1-2, with 7 bases aligning to TRBD1. CDR1 is GTSNPN and CDR2 is SVGIG in the germline V gene (reference sequence). The CDR3 loop spans 14 amino acids. After removal of 4 bases from V and 2 bases from J, the junction contained 7 bases not matched to a gene.

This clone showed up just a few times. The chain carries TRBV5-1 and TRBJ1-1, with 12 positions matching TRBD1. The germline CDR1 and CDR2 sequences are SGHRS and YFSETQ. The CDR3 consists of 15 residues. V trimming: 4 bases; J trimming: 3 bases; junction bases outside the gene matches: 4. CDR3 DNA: TGCGCCAGCAGCCCCCGGGACAGGGGGCACACTGAAGCTTTCTTT. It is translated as CASSPRDRGHTEAFF.

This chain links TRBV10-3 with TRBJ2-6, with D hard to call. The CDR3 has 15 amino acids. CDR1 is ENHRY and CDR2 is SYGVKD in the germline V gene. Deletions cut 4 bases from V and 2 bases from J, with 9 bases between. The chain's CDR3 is CAISGDIPGANVLTF. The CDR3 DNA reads TGTGCCATCAGTGGGGATATTCCTGGGGCCAACGTCCTGACTTTC.

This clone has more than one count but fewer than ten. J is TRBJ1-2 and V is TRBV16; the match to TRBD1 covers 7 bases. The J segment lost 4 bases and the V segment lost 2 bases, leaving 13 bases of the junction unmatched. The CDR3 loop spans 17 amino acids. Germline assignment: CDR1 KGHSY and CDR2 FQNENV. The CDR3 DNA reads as TGTGCCAGCAGCCAAAGGACAGGTCCAGAGTCAGCCTATGGCTACACCTTC. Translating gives CASSQRTGPESAYGYTF.

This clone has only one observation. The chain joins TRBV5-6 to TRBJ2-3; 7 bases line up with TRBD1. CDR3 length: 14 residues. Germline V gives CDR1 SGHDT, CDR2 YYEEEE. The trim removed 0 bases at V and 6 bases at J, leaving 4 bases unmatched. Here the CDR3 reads CASSLDRGADTQYF. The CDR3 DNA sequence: TGTGCCAGCAGCTTGGACAGGGGCGCGGATACGCAGTATTTT. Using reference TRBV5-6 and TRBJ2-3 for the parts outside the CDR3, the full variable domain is DAGVTQSPTHLIKTRGQQVTLRCSPKSGHDTVSWYQQALGQGPQFIFQYYEEEERQRGNFPDRFSGHQFPNYSSELNVNALLLGDSALYLCASSLDRGADTQYFGPGTRLTVL.

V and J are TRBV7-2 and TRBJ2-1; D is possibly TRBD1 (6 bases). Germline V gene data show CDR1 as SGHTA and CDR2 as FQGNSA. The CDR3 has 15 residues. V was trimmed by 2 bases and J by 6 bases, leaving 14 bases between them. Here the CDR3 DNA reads TGTGCCAGCAGCTTATGGGCAGGGGAAGGCAATGAGCAGTTCTTC. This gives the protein CASSLWAGEGNEQFF.

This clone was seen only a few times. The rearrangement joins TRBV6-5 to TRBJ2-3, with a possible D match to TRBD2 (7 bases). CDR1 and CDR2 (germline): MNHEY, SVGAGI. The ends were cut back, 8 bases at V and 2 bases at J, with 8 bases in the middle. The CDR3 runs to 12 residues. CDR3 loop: CASGGATDTQYF. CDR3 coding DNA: TGTGCCAGCGGGGGGGCCACAGATACGCAGTATTTT.

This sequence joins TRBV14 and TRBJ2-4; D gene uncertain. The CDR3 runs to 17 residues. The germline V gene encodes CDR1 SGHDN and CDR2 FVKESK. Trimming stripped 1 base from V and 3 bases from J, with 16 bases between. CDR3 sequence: CASSQGVRSKVKNIQYF. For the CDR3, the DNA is TGTGCCAGCAGCCAAGGAGTCCGATCTAAGGTCAAAAACATTCAGTACTTC.

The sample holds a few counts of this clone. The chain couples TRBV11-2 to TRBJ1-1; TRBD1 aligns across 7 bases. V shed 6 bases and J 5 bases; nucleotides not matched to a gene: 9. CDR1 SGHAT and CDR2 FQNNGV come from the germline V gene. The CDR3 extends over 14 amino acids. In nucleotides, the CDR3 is TGTGCCAGCAGTCCTGACAGGGTGGGGACTGAAGCTTTCTTT. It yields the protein CASSPDRVGTEAFF. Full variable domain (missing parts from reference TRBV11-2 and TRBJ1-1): EAGVAQSPRYKIIEKRQSVAFWCNPISGHATLYWYQQILGQGPKLLIQFQNNGVVDDSQLPKDRFSAERLKGVDSTLKIQPAKLEDSAVYLCASSPDRVGTEAFFGQGTRLTVV.

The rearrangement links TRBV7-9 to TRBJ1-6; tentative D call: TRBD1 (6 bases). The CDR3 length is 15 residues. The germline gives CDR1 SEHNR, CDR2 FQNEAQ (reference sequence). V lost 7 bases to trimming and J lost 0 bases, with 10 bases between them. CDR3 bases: TGTGCCAGCACTCAGACAGGCTCCTATAATTCACCCCTCCACTTT. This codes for CASTQTGSYNSPLHF. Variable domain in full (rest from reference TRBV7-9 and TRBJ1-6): DTGVSQNPRHKITKRGQNVTFRCDPISEHNRLYWYRQTLGQGPEFLTYFQNEAQLEKSRLLSDRFSAERPKGSFSTLEIQRTEQGDSAMYLCASTQTGSYNSPLHFGNGTRLTVT.

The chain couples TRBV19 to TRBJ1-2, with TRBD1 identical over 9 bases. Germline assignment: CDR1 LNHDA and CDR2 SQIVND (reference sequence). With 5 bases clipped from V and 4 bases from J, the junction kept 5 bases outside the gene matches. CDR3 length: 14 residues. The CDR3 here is CASSLGQGTYGYTF. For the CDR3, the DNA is TGTGCCAGTAGTCTCGGACAGGGGACCTATGGCTACACCTTC.

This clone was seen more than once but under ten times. For the CDR3, the DNA is TGTGCCAGTAGGCAGGAACCTCAAGAGACCCAGTACTTC. Translating it yields CASRQEPQETQYF. V is TRBV19 and J is TRBJ2-5; no firm D call. The CDR3 is 13 residues long. Trimming pared 6 bases from V and 2 bases from J, leaving 10 bases between. Per germline, CDR1 LNHDA and CDR2 SQIVND (reference sequence).

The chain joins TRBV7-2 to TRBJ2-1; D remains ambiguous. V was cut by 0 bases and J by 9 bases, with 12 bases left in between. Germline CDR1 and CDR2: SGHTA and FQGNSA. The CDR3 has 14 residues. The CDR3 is CASSLAGDWGEQFF. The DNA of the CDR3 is TGTGCCAGCAGCTTAGCCGGAGACTGGGGTGAGCAGTTCTTC.